Listed below are T cell receptor beta chains from one sample, sequenced in a study of cytomegalovirus exposure and HLA in healthy donors. TCRdb's table, derived via immunoSEQ multiplex PCR, lists solely in-frame clones and lacks some. The sample shows about 85,000 clones, more than 75% of them seen only once. Sequencing input: PBMCs. These receptors were collected from a woman aged 45 to 65 in good health and CMV-seropositive. Each CDR3 is given with its conserved first and last residue. Each record gives: clone size, V gene, D gene, J gene, CDR3 DNA, CDR3 protein. D genes are given only for firm matches. Not all rows give a size; the values are once, few, many and, for expanded clones, a class.

few	TRBV19	.	TRBJ1-2	TGTGCCAGTAGTATGGACAAGAGTAACTATGGCTACACCTTC	CASSMDKSNYGYTF
.	TRBV5-1	.	TRBJ1-2	TGCGCCAGCAGCACTCATCTGGGGGGGGCTAACTATGGCTACACCTTC	CASSTHLGGANYGYTF
.	TRBV5-1	TRBD1	TRBJ1-2	TGCGCCAGCAGCATAGGACAGGGAGGCGACTATGGCTACACCTTC	CASSIGQGGDYGYTF
.	TRBV6-5	.	TRBJ1-2	TGTGCCAGCAGTTACTCGCCAGGGATGAACTATGGCTACACCTTC	CASSYSPGMNYGYTF
.	TRBV19	.	TRBJ1-4	TGTGCCAGTACCCCATGGGGGGGAACTAATGAAAAACTGTTTTTT	CASTPWGGTNEKLFF
.	TRBV29-1	.	TRBJ1-1	TGCAGCGTCCCTAGGGGGGGGCGGTGGACTGAAGCTTTCTTT	CSVPRGGRWTEAFF
.	TRBV7-9	.	TRBJ2-1	TGTGCCAGCAGCTTAATCGGGGAGCAGTTCTTC	CASSLIGEQFF
.	TRBV5-1	TRBD2	TRBJ2-1	TGCGCCAGCAGCTTCGATAGCGGGAGGAATGAGCAGTTCTTC	CASSFDSGRNEQFF
.	TRBV18	.	TRBJ2-7	TGTGCCAGCTCACCAGGGAGGGACAGGTACGAGCAGTACTTC	CASSPGRDRYEQYF
.	TRBV30	TRBD2	TRBJ2-3	TGTGCCTGGAGTGGTAGCGGGGGGGCAGATACGCAGTATTTT	CAWSGSGGADTQYF
.	TRBV18	TRBD1	TRBJ1-1	TGTGCCAGCTCACCGACAGGGAGGTCCGAAGCTTTCTTT	CASSPTGRSEAFF
.	TRBV29-1	TRBD2	TRBJ2-3	TGCAGCGTTGGAAGCGGGGGGGCCACAGATACGCAGTATTTT	CSVGSGGATDTQYF
.	TRBV9	TRBD2	TRBJ2-3	TGTGCCAGCAGCGTGACTAGCGGGAGACACACAGATACGCAGTATTTT	CASSVTSGRHTDTQYF
.	TRBV6-1	TRBD1	TRBJ1-2	TGTGCCAGCAGTGAAGCGAACGGACAGGCCGGGGGCTACACCTTC	CASSEANGQAGGYTF
once	TRBV5-1	.	TRBJ1-1	TGCGCCAGCAGCTTTCAACAGGGTAGGGACACTGAAGCTTTCTTT	CASSFQQGRDTEAFF
.	TRBV7-9	.	TRBJ2-2	TGTGCCAGCAGCCCCCTGACAGAGAACACCGGGGAGCTGTTTTTT	CASSPLTENTGELFF
.	TRBV4-2	TRBD1	TRBJ1-6	TGTGCCAGCAGCCAGGACAGGGCGGACTCACCCCTCCACTTT	CASSQDRADSPLHF
.	TRBV9	TRBD2	TRBJ2-3	TGTGCCAGCAGCGTAGGGCCGCGGGGGGGGCCTAGCACAGATACGCAGTATTTT	CASSVGPRGGPSTDTQYF
.	TRBV19	.	TRBJ1-5	TGTGCCAGTAGTACCCCGAAGGGGCAGCCCCAGCATTTT	CASSTPKGQPQHF
.	TRBV19	.	TRBJ1-1	TGTGCCAGTAGTGTGGGACACTTGAACACTGAAGCTTTCTTT	CASSVGHLNTEAFF
.	TRBV6-5	TRBD1	TRBJ1-3	TGTGCCAGCAGTAGTCCGGACAGGGGAGTGACGCCCATATATTTT	CASSSPDRGVTPIYF
.	TRBV10-1	TRBD1	TRBJ2-3	TGCGCCAGCAGTGAGTCGGGACAGGGCACAGATACGCAGTATTTT	CASSESGQGTDTQYF
.	TRBV5-1	.	TRBJ1-2	TGCGCCAGCAGTTCCGGACAGCGAGCTAACTATGGCTACACCTTC	CASSSGQRANYGYTF
.	TRBV19	TRBD1	TRBJ1-3	TGTGCCAGTATAGTCGGAGGGGGCATTAGAAACACCATATATTTT	CASIVGGGIRNTIYF
.	TRBV10-3	TRBD1	TRBJ1-2	TGTGCCAACCTTCGTGAGGGGGCGCATGCTGGCTACACCTTC	CANLREGAHAGYTF
.	TRBV5-1	.	TRBJ1-3	TGCGCCAGCAGCTTGGGACAGCTTTCCTCTGGAAACACCATATATTTT	CASSLGQLSSGNTIYF
.	TRBV11-3	TRBD1	TRBJ1-4	TGTGCTAGCAGCGCTGGGGACAGGGGTAATGAAAAACTGTTTTTT	CASSAGDRGNEKLFF
.	TRBV5-1	.	TRBJ1-1	TGCGCCAGCAGAAAAGGGTTCGGGGTCACTGAAGCTTTCTTT	CASRKGFGVTEAFF
.	TRBV9	.	TRBJ2-6	TGTGCCAGCAGCGTATCTACCGGGGCCAACGTCCTGACTTTC	CASSVSTGANVLTF
.	TRBV27	.	TRBJ2-1	TGTGCCAGCAGTTTACAGCGGCTTAACAATGAGCAGTTCTTC	CASSLQRLNNEQFF
.	TRBV19	.	TRBJ2-3	TGTGCCAGTAGTATAGATGGTGATCTTCGGGGCACAGATACGCAGTATTTT	CASSIDGDLRGTDTQYF
.	TRBV6-4	.	TRBJ1-1	TGTGCCAGCAGTGACACTAGAGGGAGTGAGTACACTGAAGCTTTCTTT	CASSDTRGSEYTEAFF
.	TRBV5-1	.	TRBJ2-3	TGCGCCAGCAGCTTGGGCGGCACAGATACGCAGTATTTT	CASSLGGTDTQYF
once	TRBV7-9	.	TRBJ2-3	TGTGCCAGCAGCTCCTCAGTGGAGACAGATACGCAGTATTTT	CASSSSVETDTQYF
.	TRBV14	TRBD2	TRBJ2-3	TGTGCCAGCAGCCAAGATGGGCTAGCGGGGAGAAGTACGCAGTATTTT	CASSQDGLAGRSTQYF
.	TRBV5-1	.	TRBJ2-7	TGCGCCAGCAGCTCTACCTACGAGCAGTACTTC	CASSSTYEQYF
.	TRBV5-1	.	TRBJ2-7	TGCGCCAGCGGCGGGTTCCCGGACTCCTACGAGCAGTACTTC	CASGGFPDSYEQYF
medium-sized	TRBV6-1	.	TRBJ1-6	TGTGCCAGCAGTGAAGAAACAGGAGAAGATTCACCCCTCCACTTT	CASSEETGEDSPLHF
few	TRBV6-4	TRBD2	TRBJ2-2	TGTGCCAGCAGCCCGTCCCCCGCGGGAGGGGCGAACACCGGGGAGCTGTTTTTT	CASSPSPAGGANTGELFF
.	TRBV9	TRBD1	TRBJ2-7	TGTGCCAGCAGCGCAGTAGTGACAGGGGCCTACGAGCAGTACTTC	CASSAVVTGAYEQYF
.	TRBV6-5	TRBD1	TRBJ1-1	TGTGCCAGCAGTGAGACAGGGAGAGCTTTCTTT	CASSETGRAFF
once	TRBV29-1	.	TRBJ2-3	TGCAGCGTTGAAGAGAGACAGTCTAGCACAGATACGCAGTATTTT	CSVEERQSSTDTQYF
.	TRBV29-1	TRBD2	TRBJ2-1	TGCAGCGTTGTTATAGCGGGGGAGAATGAGCAGTTCTTC	CSVVIAGENEQFF
.	TRBV7-9	TRBD2	TRBJ2-5	TGTGCCAGCCAATCGGGGGGGCCGCAGACCCAGTACTTC	CASQSGGPQTQYF
.	TRBV6-5	.	TRBJ1-1	TGTGCCAGCAGTGGGGTTGGGGGGACGGCTTTCTTT	CASSGVGGTAFF
.	TRBV5-1	.	TRBJ1-6	TGCGCCAGCAGCTTGGGGGAGGTCAAGACACCCCTCCACTTT	CASSLGEVKTPLHF
.	TRBV5-6	TRBD1	TRBJ1-2	TGTGCCAGCAGCTTGGACAGGGGGATTAACTATGGCTACACCTTC	CASSLDRGINYGYTF
.	TRBV2	TRBD2	TRBJ2-7	TGTGCCAGCAGTTTCTCACTAGCGGGGGCCTACGAGCAGTACTTC	CASSFSLAGAYEQYF
.	TRBV20-1	TRBD1	TRBJ1-1	TGCAGTGCCAAACAGGGGGCGGGAGCTTTCTTT	CSAKQGAGAFF
.	TRBV23-1	.	TRBJ1-5	TGCGCCAGCAGCCCGTGGGGGGCCCAGCATTTT	CASSPWGAQHF
.	TRBV7-3	.	TRBJ2-3	TGTGCCAGCAGCCCATCTCCGGGCAGGGGTGCAGATACGCAGTATTTT	CASSPSPGRGADTQYF
.	TRBV6-5	.	TRBJ1-4	TGTGCCAGCAGTTACTCAGGGGTGGAAAGTGAAAAACTGTTTTTT	CASSYSGVESEKLFF
.	TRBV30	TRBD2	TRBJ2-5	TGTGCCTGGGAGCCGGGACTAGCGGGAGGGTCGGAGACCCAGTACTTC	CAWEPGLAGGSETQYF
.	TRBV7-2	.	TRBJ1-3	TGTGCCAGCAGCTTAGGGGCAGCTATTGGAAACACCATATATTTT	CASSLGAAIGNTIYF